This T cell receptor (beta chain) was observed in a study of cytomegalovirus exposure and HLA in healthy donors. General observations from the study: Subsequent analysis of the 95 to 150 validation repertoires found a tendency for first-cohort TCR clusters to co-occur. Listed as cytomegalovirus-associated were over 150 TCR beta chains.

A note on this clone: What it binds is unknown.

The study drew the donors from its approximately 110-subject validation cohort, separate from the roughly 670-subject first cohort. This CDR3 contains 13 residues. Looked up from germline, CDR1 is MGHDK and CDR2 is SYGVNS. J was trimmed by 10 bases and V by 2 bases; bases with no gene match: 6. Here immunoSEQ multiplex PCR was the method, and the copy in TCRdb shows in-frame clones only, minus some. The sample has about 130,000 clones, 75% to 90% seen once. Sequenced material: PBMCs. This clonotype was obtained from a woman aged 18-29 years in good health and CMV-seropositive. The chain combines TRBV25-1 with TRBJ1-1; 8 bases line up with TRBD1. Written as DNA, the CDR3 is TGTGCCAGCAGTGAAAATCAGGGGGCGCGAGCTTTCTTT. Its translation: CASSENQGARAFF.